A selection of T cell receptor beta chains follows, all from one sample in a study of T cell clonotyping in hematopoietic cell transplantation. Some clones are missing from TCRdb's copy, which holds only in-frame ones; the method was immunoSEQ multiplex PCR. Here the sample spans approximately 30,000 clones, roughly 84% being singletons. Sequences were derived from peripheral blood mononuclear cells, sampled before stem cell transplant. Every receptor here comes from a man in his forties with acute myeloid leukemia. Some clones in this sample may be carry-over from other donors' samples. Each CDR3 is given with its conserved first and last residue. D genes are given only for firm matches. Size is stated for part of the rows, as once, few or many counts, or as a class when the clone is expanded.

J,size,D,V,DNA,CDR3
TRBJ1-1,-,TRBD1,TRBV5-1,TGCGCCAGCAGCTACTATTCGACAGGGGGGAAGGTAATGAACACTGAAGCTTTCTTT,CASSYYSTGGKVMNTEAFF
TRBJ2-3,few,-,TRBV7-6,TGTGCCAGCAGCCCCCCACCATCGGGGGCATACACAGATACGCAGTATTTT,CASSPPPSGAYTDTQYF
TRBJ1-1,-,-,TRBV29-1,TGCAGCGCCGGGCACAGGACTGAAGCTTTCTTT,CSAGHRTEAFF
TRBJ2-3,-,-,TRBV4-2,TGTGCCAGCAGCCAAGACCAGGTTTTGGAACTAGCTGGCGTGGTTACGCAGTATTTT,CASSQDQVLELAGVVTQYF
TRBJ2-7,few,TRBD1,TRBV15,TGTGCCACCAGCAGGGGACAGGGGGCTCGCGAGCAGTACTTC,CATSRGQGAREQYF
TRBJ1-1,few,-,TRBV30,TGTGCCTGGAGTAGGATCTCTGAAGCTTTCTTT,CAWSRISEAFF
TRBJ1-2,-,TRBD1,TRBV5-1,TGCGCCAGCAGCTTGGAGGGGACAGGGAATAGTGGCTACACCTTC,CASSLEGTGNSGYTF
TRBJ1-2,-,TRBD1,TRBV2,TGTGCCAGCAGTGGTAGGACAGGGGGGGACTATGGCTACACCTTC,CASSGRTGGDYGYTF
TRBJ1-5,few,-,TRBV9,TGTGCCAGCAGCCCAGGGGAGACATATAGCAATCAGCCCCAGCATTTT,CASSPGETYSNQPQHF
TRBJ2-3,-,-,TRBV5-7,TGTGCCAGCAGCTTGGAGAGTACCCCAGATACGCAGTATTTT,CASSLESTPDTQYF
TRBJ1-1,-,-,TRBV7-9,TGTGCCAGCAGCTTAGCGGAGGGGCAGGCCGGAGCTTTCTTT,CASSLAEGQAGAFF
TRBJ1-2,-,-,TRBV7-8,TGTGCCAGCAGCTTAACCAGTAACTATGGCTACACCTTC,CASSLTSNYGYTF
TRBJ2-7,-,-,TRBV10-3,TGTGCCATCTCCGGGGGGCGACTAGGCGAGCAGTACTTC,CAISGGRLGEQYF
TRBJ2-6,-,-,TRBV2,TGTGCCAGCCGCGAGGAGGGTACTGGGGCCAACGTCCTGACTTTC,CASREEGTGANVLTF
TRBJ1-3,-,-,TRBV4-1,TGCGCCAGCAGCCAACAAGAGGGCGAAAACACCATATATTTT,CASSQQEGENTIYF
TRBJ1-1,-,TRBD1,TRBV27,TGTGCCAGCAGTTCATCAGGGGGCGCGGGGTTAATCCGAGCTTTCTTT,CASSSSGGAGLIRAFF
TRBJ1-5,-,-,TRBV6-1,TGTGCCAGCAGTGTTACAACGAATAGCAATCAGCCCCAGCATTTT,CASSVTTNSNQPQHF
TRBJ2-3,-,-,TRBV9,TGTGCCAGCAGCGTAGGGAATGGGGCCAGCTACGATACGCAGTATTTT,CASSVGNGASYDTQYF
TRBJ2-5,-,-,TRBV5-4,TGTGCCAGCAGCTTGGTTGGGGAAGAGACCCAGTACTTC,CASSLVGEETQYF
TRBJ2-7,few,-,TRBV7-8,TGTGCCAGCAGCTTAGGCCAGGGACCTGGCTACGAGCAGTACTTC,CASSLGQGPGYEQYF
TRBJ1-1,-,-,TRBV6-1,TGTGCCAGCAGTGAAACCCATGGACTTGAAGCTTTCTTT,CASSETHGLEAFF
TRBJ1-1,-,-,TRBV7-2,TGTGCCAGCAGCTTAGGACCCTTGAACACTGAAGCTTTCTTT,CASSLGPLNTEAFF
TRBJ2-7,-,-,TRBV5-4,TGTGCCAGCAGCCCTGACTATCTATCCTACGAGCAGTACTTC,CASSPDYLSYEQYF
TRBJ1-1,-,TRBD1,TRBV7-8,TGTGCCAGCAGCTTAGCAGGGGGACAGGGGAGCACTGAAGCTTTCTTT,CASSLAGGQGSTEAFF
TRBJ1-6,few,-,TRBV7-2,TGTGCCAGCAGCCCCGCGAATAATTCACCCCTCCACTTT,CASSPANNSPLHF
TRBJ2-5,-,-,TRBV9,TGTGCCAGCAGCTTCCGGGACGGACCCCCTTTAGAGACCCAGTACTTC,CASSFRDGPPLETQYF
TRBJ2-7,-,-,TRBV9,TGTGCCAGCAGCCCTACGGACAGCTACGAGCAGTACTTC,CASSPTDSYEQYF
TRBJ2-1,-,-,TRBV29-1,TGCAGCGTCCATAGGGGTAGCGAGCAGTTCTTC,CSVHRGSEQFF
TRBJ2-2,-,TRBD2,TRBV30,TGTGCCTGGAGTGCCCCATCGGGAGGGGTCCGGGAGCTGTTTTTT,CAWSAPSGGVRELFF
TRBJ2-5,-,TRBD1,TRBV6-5,TGTGCCAGCAGTTCCGACAGGGGGGGAGAGGAGACCCAGTACTTC,CASSSDRGGEETQYF
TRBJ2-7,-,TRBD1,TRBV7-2,TGTGCCAGCAGCTTAGTAGGGACAGGGGAAGGGGAGCAGTACTTC,CASSLVGTGEGEQYF
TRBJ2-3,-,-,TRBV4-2,TGTGCCAGCAGCCAAGACCGGACTAGCACAGATACGCAGTATTTT,CASSQDRTSTDTQYF
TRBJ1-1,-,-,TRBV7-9,TGTGCCAGCAGCTGGGGCAGGGGTGCTTTCTTT,CASSWGRGAFF
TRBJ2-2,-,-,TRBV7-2,TGTGCCAGCAGCTTTGTTGAGTCCGGGGAGCTGTTTTTT,CASSFVESGELFF
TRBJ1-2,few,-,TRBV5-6,TGTGCCAGCAGCTTGGTGGGCCGGGAGGGTGGCTACACCTTC,CASSLVGREGGYTF
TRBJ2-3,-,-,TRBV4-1,TGCGCCAGCAGCAAGAGACCAGCGCCGGAGGATACGCAGTATTTT,CASSKRPAPEDTQYF
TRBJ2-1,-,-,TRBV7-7,TGTGCCAGCAGCTTAACTGCCATCGGTGAGCAGTTCTTC,CASSLTAIGEQFF
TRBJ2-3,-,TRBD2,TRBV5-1,TGCGCCAGCAGCCAACGAGGGCTAGCGGGAGGGCGCAACACAGATACGCAGTATTTT,CASSQRGLAGGRNTDTQYF
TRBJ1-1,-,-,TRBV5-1,TGCGCCAGCAGAAGCCCCTACGGTGGGAGAACTGAAGCTTTCTTT,CASRSPYGGRTEAFF
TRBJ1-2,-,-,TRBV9,TGTGCCAGCAGCGTGGGGGACCGCCAGACCTTC,CASSVGDRQTF
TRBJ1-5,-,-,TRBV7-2,TGTGCCAGCAGCTTAGTGGCTTCAGGGGGCAATCAGCCCCAGCATTTT,CASSLVASGGNQPQHF